What follows are 26 T cell receptor beta chains derived from one specimen sequenced in a study of STAT5B mutations in CD4+ large granular lymphocyte leukemia (dated by TCRdb to the early 2020s). Library construction relied on the immunoSEQ multiplex PCR assay. TCRdb carries this immuneACCESS record with in-frame sequences only. Its versions omit some clonotypes, under half of them owing to an unresolved V gene in the studies checked, with the rest unexplained. The sample yields 35,000 to 40,000 clones; over 70% were counted once. Around 0.57% of the sample rests with the top ten. The sample consisted of CD4+ T cells from blood buffy coats. The receptors originated from a human donor in good health.

The V call is TRBV7-3, the J call TRBJ2-1; 8 bases are shared with TRBD2. CDR1 and CDR2 (germline): SGHTA, FQGTGA. The V segment lost 2 bases and the J segment 5 bases; nucleotides outside the gene matches: 5. CDR3 length: 15 amino acids. The CDR3 coding sequence is TGTGCCAGCAGCTTAGGCGGGAGGACGAACAATGAGCAGTTCTTC. Translating it yields CASSLGGRTNNEQFF.

This clone was detected only a few times. The chain joins TRBV7-6 to TRBJ2-3; D gene unclear. CDR1 and CDR2 (germline): SGHVS, FNYEAQ. CDR3 length equals 15 residues. Between the trimmed V and J ends, which lost 5 bases and 2 bases, there was a span of 14 bases. The CDR3 spells CASSETGGTTDTQYF. The CDR3 DNA follows: TGTGCCAGCAGCGAAACGGGCGGAACCACAGATACGCAGTATTTT.

The chain joins TRBV5-1 to TRBJ2-5; D is unresolved. The V gene lost 4 bases and the J gene lost 3 bases, with 10 bases spanning the gap. Germline V gives CDR1 SGHRS, CDR2 YFSETQ. The CDR3 is 13 residues long. This CDR3 is CASSPVVKETQYF. CDR3 coding DNA: TGCGCCAGCAGCCCGGTCGTGAAAGAGACCCAGTACTTC.

This clone was observed a single time. The chain carries TRBV4-1 and TRBJ2-1, with D tentatively TRBD1 (6 bases). Germline V gives CDR1 MGHRA, CDR2 YSYEKL. There are 15 residues in the CDR3. Between the trimmed V and J ends, which lost 0 bases and 4 bases, there was a span of 10 bases. CDR3 in amino acids: CASSQDLDRYNEQFF. CDR3 DNA sequence: TGCGCCAGCAGCCAAGATCTGGACAGATACAATGAGCAGTTCTTC.

This chain joins TRBV2 and TRBJ2-3; possible D gene TRBD2, 5 bases. Germline loops: CDR1 SNHLY, CDR2 FYNNEI. The CDR3 totals 16 residues. Trimming shortened V by 7 bases and J by 5 bases, and 22 bases separated the two germline ends. The CDR3 DNA follows: TGTGCCAGCACCCCGACGGGGTCTCCCTGGGGAGATACGCAGTATTTT. Protein sequence: CASTPTGSPWGDTQYF.

The genes are TRBV19 and TRBJ2-3; D is unresolved. The CDR3 loop spans 13 amino acids. The V gene lost 2 bases and the J gene lost 5 bases, with 8 bases spanning the gap. In germline, CDR1 is LNHDA, CDR2 SQIVND (reference sequence). CDR3 in DNA: TGTGCCAGTAGTATATCCTTGAAAGATACGCAGTATTTT. It specifies CASSISLKDTQYF.

V gene TRBV18 combines with J gene TRBJ2-3, with TRBD1 matching over 7 bases. The germline gives CDR1 KGHSH, CDR2 LQKENI. The CDR3 extends over 14 amino acids. After removal of 3 bases from V and 2 bases from J, the junction contained 2 bases not matched to a gene. This CDR3 reads CASSPTGTTDTQYF. For the CDR3, the DNA is TGTGCCAGCTCACCGACAGGGACCACAGATACGCAGTATTTT.

The chain recombines TRBV27 with TRBJ2-7; perhaps TRBD1 as D (6 bases). The CDR3 runs to 13 residues. Deletions cut 3 bases from V and 5 bases from J, with 11 bases between. The germline V gene encodes CDR1 MNHEY and CDR2 SMNVEV (reference sequence). DNA for the CDR3: TGTGCCAGCAGTTTTACAGGGATCCACGAGCAGTACTTC. This codes for CASSFTGIHEQYF.

The chain links TRBV5-1 to TRBJ2-2; D might be TRBD2 (5 bases). Trimming cost V 4 bases and J 3 bases, with 10 bases left between them. CDR1 SGHRS and CDR2 YFSETQ come from the germline V gene. This CDR3 comprises 14 residues. The DNA of the CDR3 is TGCGCCAGCAGCCGGGATACCTACACCGGGGAGCTGTTTTTT. Amino acids: CASSRDTYTGELFF.

The V and J genes are TRBV15 and TRBJ2-5; perhaps TRBD1 as D (6 bases). This CDR3 has 15 residues. The V gene lost 0 bases and the J gene lost 2 bases, with 10 bases spanning the gap. Germline V CDR1 and CDR2: LNHNV, YYDKDF (reference sequence). CDR3 bases: TGTGCCACCAGCAGAGACAGGGGCGAACAAGAGACCCAGTACTTC. Protein sequence: CATSRDRGEQETQYF.

The chain joins TRBV9 to TRBJ2-7; 9 positions agree with TRBD1. The CDR3 covers 15 residues. Trimming cost V 3 bases and J 2 bases; bases outside gene matches: 6. Germline assignment: CDR1 SGDLS and CDR2 YYNGEE. CDR3 nucleotides: TGTGCCAGCAGCGGTCAGGGACAGGGACCCTACGAGCAGTACTTC. As protein: CASSGQGQGPYEQYF.

The chain employs TRBV6-6 and TRBJ1-5, with 7 bases identical to TRBD1. The CDR3 loop spans 13 amino acids. V trimming: 0 bases; J trimming: 11 bases; junction bases outside the gene matches: 4. Germline lookup yields CDR1 MNHNY and CDR2 SVGAGI (reference sequence). The CDR3 region is CASSYSGQGAQHF. The CDR3 DNA is TGTGCCAGCAGTTACTCCGGTCAGGGGGCCCAGCATTTT.

This chain uses TRBV7-2 with TRBJ2-7; 7 positions agree with TRBD2. V shed 1 base, J shed 6 bases, and the junction held 6 bases outside the gene matches. Germline V gene lookup returns CDR1 SGHTA and CDR2 FQGNSA. The CDR3 length is 14 residues. The CDR3 region is CASSLVGRLGEQYF. The CDR3 DNA reads TGTGCCAGCAGCTTAGTCGGGAGGCTTGGCGAGCAGTACTTC.

The V gene is TRBV7-2, the J gene TRBJ2-5; the D is unclear. Between the trimmed V and J ends, which lost 3 bases and 2 bases, there was a span of 7 bases. The CDR3 is 13 amino acids. Germline CDR1 reads SGHTA; CDR2 reads FQGNSA. As DNA, the CDR3 is TGTGCCAGCAGCTTTGGGATTCAAGAGACCCAGTACTTC. Translation gives CASSFGIQETQYF.

The chain couples TRBV6-6 to TRBJ2-1; D not resolved. Between the trimmed V and J ends, which lost 6 bases and 6 bases, there was a span of 9 bases. Germline loops: CDR1 MNHNY, CDR2 SVGAGI (reference sequence). The CDR3 is 12 amino acids. The CDR3 DNA is TGTGCCAGCAGGCCACAAAGCAATGAGCAGTTCTTC. Protein sequence: CASRPQSNEQFF.

J is TRBJ2-1 and V is TRBV11-3; unclear D gene. With 2 bases removed from V and 8 bases from J, the gap between germline ends came to 13 bases. Germline V gene lookup returns CDR1 SGHNT and CDR2 YENEEA. The CDR3 runs to 14 residues. CDR3: CASSLRPRSDEQFF. The CDR3, as DNA: TGTGCCAGCAGCTTACGGCCTAGAAGCGATGAGCAGTTCTTC. The full variable domain, in which reference TRBV11-3 and TRBJ2-1 provide the parts outside the CDR3, is EAGVVQSPRYKIIEKKQPVAFWCNPISGHNTLYWYLQNLGQGPELLIRYENEEAVDDSQLPKDRFSAERLKGVDSTLKIQPAELGDSAVYLCASSLRPRSDEQFFGPGTRLTVL.

This clone has just a few counts. This rearrangement joins TRBV30 to TRBJ1-5; D gene unclear. Germline V lookup: CDR1 GTSNPN, CDR2 SVGIG (reference sequence). CDR3 length equals 13 residues. Deletions cut 2 bases from V and 0 bases from J, with 5 bases between. CDR3: CAWSKDSNQPQHF. The CDR3 DNA reads as TGTGCCTGGAGTAAAGATAGCAATCAGCCCCAGCATTTT.

The CDR3 nucleotides read TGTGCCAGCAGCTTCGGTGGGTTCTATGGCTACACCTTC. Its protein is CASSFGGFYGYTF. The chain employs TRBV11-2 and TRBJ1-2; D is unresolved. V was pared by 3 bases and J by 4 bases, with 9 bases between. This CDR3 is 13 amino acids long. From germline, CDR1 is SGHAT and CDR2 FQNNGV.

The rearrangement joins TRBV7-2 to TRBJ2-7, with D possibly TRBD1 on 6 matching bases. Trimming left V 4 bases short and J 4 bases short, with 20 bases between. The CDR3 loop spans 16 amino acids. Germline V gives CDR1 SGHTA, CDR2 FQGNSA. The DNA for the CDR3 is TGTGCCAGCAGCTCTAGACCTCGGCAGGGGTCGTACGAGCAGTACTTC. Its protein product is CASSSRPRQGSYEQYF.

The V gene is TRBV7-2, the J gene TRBJ2-2, with TRBD1 as a possible D gene (7 bases). Germline CDR1 and CDR2: SGHTA and FQGNSA. V was cut by 11 bases and J by 1 base, with 14 bases left in between. This CDR3 is built from 14 residues. The CDR3 DNA sequence: TGTGCCGTAGGACAGGAGGGGAACACCGGGGAGCTGTTTTTT. Protein product: CAVGQEGNTGELFF.

This clone has more than one count but fewer than ten. In nucleotides, the CDR3 is TGTGCCAGTAGTATCGGCAGGGAATTCTACGAGCAGTACTTC. Protein: CASSIGREFYEQYF. The V and J genes are TRBV19 and TRBJ2-7; a weak D match, TRBD1 (5 bases). Trimming cost V 3 bases and J 3 bases, with 12 bases left between them. This CDR3 spans 14 amino acids. Looked up from germline, CDR1 is LNHDA and CDR2 is SQIVND (reference sequence).

The chain carries TRBV6-6 and TRBJ1-2, with 8 bases aligning to TRBD1. The junction had 9 bases not matched to a gene; V was cut back by 6 bases and J by 3 bases. Germline V gives CDR1 MNHNY, CDR2 SVGAGI (reference sequence). The CDR3 length is 15 residues. DNA for the CDR3: TGTGCCAGCAGGTACCTACCACAGGGGGACTATGGCTACACCTTC. It codes for CASRYLPQGDYGYTF.

This clone was observed a few times. The rearrangement links TRBV7-3 to TRBJ2-1; TRBD2 agrees at 9 bases. In germline, CDR1 is SGHTA, CDR2 FQGTGA. The CDR3 length is 17 residues. The trim removed 5 bases at V and 6 bases at J, leaving 14 bases unmatched. The DNA for the CDR3 is TGTGCCAGCAGCCCGATACCGTTGAATAGCGGGAGCAATGAGCAGTTCTTC. Protein: CASSPIPLNSGSNEQFF.

CDR3 in amino acids: CASSYIAGDYQYF. DNA of the CDR3: TGTGCCAGCAGCTACATAGCGGGAGATTATCAGTACTTC. The chain recombines TRBV7-2 with TRBJ2-7, with 9 bases fitting TRBD2. Trimming removed 4 bases from V and 10 bases from J; junction bases left unmatched: 8. The CDR3 has 13 residues. From germline, CDR1 is SGHTA and CDR2 FQGNSA.

This clone was found a few times. V and J are TRBV5-1 and TRBJ1-3; 9 positions agree with TRBD1. V shed 4 bases, J shed 4 bases, and the junction held 3 bases outside the gene matches. The CDR3 loop spans 14 amino acids. CDR1 and CDR2 (germline): SGHRS, YFSETQ. The DNA of the CDR3 is TGCGCCAGCAGCCCTGGGACAGGGGGAAACACCATATATTTT. It codes for CASSPGTGGNTIYF.

The chain links TRBV29-1 to TRBJ1-2, with D possibly TRBD1 on 5 matching bases. The CDR3 runs to 14 residues. The germline V and J ends were trimmed by 2 bases and 8 bases, with 18 bases remaining between them. Germline assignment: CDR1 SQVTM and CDR2 ANQGSEA. For the CDR3, the DNA is TGCAGCGTTGAAAGGCAGGGCTTGCTAGGGGGCTACACCTTC. Its protein product is CSVERQGLLGGYTF.